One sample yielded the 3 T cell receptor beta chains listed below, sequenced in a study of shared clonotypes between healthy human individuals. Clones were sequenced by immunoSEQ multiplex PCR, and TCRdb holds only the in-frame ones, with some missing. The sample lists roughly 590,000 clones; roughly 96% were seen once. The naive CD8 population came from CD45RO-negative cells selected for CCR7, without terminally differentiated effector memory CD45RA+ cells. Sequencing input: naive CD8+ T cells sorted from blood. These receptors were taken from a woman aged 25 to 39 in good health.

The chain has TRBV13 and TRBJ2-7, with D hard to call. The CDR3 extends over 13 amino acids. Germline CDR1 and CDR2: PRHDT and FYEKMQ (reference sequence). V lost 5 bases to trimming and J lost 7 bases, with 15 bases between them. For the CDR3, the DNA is TGTGCCAGCAGCCCACCCGGAAGGGATGAGCAGTACTTC. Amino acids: CASSPPGRDEQYF.

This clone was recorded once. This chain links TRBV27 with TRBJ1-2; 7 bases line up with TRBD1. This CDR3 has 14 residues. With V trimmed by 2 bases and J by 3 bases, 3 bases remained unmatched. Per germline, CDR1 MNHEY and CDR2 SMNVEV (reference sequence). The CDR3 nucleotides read TGTGCCAGCAGTTTACTTGGGACAGACTATGGCTACACCTTC. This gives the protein CASSLLGTDYGYTF.

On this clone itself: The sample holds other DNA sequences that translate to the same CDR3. The CDR3 spells CASSRGYEQYF. CDR3 DNA: TGTGCCAGCAGTCGGGGATACGAGCAGTACTTC. V and J are TRBV6-5 and TRBJ2-7, with a tentative D call TRBD2 (5 bases). Trimming shortened V by 5 bases and J by 4 bases, and 6 bases separated the two germline ends. Germline V gives CDR1 MNHEY, CDR2 SVGAGI. This CDR3 has 11 amino acids.